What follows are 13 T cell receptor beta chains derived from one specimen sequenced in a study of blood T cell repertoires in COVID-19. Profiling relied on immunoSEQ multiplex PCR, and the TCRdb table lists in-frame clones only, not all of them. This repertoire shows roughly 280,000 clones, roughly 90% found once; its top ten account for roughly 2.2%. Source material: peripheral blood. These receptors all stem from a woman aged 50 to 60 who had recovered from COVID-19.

In nucleotides, the CDR3 is TGTGCCAGCAGTTACTTCCCGAAGACAGTCAACTATGGCTACACCTTC. The encoded protein is CASSYFPKTVNYGYTF. The V gene is TRBV6-6, the J gene TRBJ1-2; a weak D match, TRBD1 (5 bases). The CDR3 is 16 amino acids. The V end lost 1 base, the J end lost 2 bases, and 14 bases lay between the germline ends. From germline, CDR1 is MNHNY and CDR2 SVGAGI (reference sequence).

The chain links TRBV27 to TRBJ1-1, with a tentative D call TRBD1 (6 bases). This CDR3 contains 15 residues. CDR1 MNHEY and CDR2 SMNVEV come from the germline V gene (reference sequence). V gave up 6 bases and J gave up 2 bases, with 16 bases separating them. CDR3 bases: TGTGCCAGCAGAGCAATCGGACAGCCCAACACTGAAGCTTTCTTT. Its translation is CASRAIGQPNTEAFF.

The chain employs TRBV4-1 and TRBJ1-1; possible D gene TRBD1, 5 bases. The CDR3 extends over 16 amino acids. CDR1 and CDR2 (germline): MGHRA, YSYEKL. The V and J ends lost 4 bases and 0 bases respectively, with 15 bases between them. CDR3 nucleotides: TGCGCCAGCAGCCGCGGGGGAGGGACTTTGAACACTGAAGCTTTCTTT. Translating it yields CASSRGGGTLNTEAFF.

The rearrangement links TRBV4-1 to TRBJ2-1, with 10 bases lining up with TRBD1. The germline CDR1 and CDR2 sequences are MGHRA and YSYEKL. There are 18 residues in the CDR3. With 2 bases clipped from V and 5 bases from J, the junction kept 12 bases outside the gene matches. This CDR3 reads CASSQLQPRDRGNNEQFF. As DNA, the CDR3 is TGCGCCAGCAGCCAACTCCAACCCCGGGACAGGGGAAACAATGAGCAGTTCTTC.

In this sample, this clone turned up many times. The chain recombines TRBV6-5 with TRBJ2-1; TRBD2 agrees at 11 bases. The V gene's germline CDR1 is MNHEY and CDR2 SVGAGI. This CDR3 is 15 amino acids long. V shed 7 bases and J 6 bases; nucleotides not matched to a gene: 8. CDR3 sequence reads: CASIAPLAGGNEQFF. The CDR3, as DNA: TGTGCCAGCATCGCTCCTCTAGCGGGAGGCAATGAGCAGTTCTTC.

The DNA for the CDR3 is TGTGCCAGCAGTTCCCTTCTAGGTCGCACAGATACGCAGTATTTT. Amino acids: CASSSLLGRTDTQYF. This chain connects TRBV7-3 to TRBJ2-3; D not certain. The germline gives CDR1 SGHTA, CDR2 FQGTGA. The CDR3 spans 15 residues. Between the trimmed V and J ends, which lost 6 bases and 1 base, there was a span of 14 bases.

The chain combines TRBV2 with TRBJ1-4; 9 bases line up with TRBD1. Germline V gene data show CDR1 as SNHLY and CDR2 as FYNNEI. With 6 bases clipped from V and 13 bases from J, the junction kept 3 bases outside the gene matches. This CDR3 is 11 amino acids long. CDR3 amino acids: CASRGQGRLFF. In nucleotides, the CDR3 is TGTGCCAGCAGGGGACAGGGAAGACTGTTTTTT.

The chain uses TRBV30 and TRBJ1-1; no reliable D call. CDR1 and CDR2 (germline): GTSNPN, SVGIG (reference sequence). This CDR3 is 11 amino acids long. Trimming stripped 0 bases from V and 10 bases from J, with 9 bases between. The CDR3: CAWSVGPGAFF. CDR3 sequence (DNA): TGTGCCTGGAGTGTTGGGCCAGGAGCTTTCTTT. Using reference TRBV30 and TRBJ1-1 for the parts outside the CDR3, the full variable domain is SQTIHQWPATLVQPVGSPLSLECTVEGTSNPNLYWYRQAAGRGLQLLFYSVGIGQISSEVPQNLSASRPQDRQFILSSKKLLLSDSGFYLCAWSVGPGAFFGQGTRLTVV.

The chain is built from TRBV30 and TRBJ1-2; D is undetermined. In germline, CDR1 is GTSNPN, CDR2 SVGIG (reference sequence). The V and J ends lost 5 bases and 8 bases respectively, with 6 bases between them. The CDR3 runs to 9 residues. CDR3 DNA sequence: TGTGCCTGGCCAGCGGGCTACACCTTC. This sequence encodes CAWPAGYTF.

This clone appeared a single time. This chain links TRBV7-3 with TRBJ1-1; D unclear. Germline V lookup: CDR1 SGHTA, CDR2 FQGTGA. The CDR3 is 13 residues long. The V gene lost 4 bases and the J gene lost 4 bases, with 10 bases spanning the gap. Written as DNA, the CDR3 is TGTGCCAGCAGCTCCCCCGGAGGCACTGAAGCTTTCTTT. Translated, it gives CASSSPGGTEAFF.

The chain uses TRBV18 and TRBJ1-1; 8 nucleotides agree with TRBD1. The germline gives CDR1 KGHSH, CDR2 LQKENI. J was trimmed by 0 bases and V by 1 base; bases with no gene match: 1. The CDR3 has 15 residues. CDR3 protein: CASSPRTGLNTEAFF. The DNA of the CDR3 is TGTGCCAGCTCACCACGGACAGGGCTGAACACTGAAGCTTTCTTT.

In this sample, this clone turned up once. The CDR3 nucleotides are TGTGCCAGCAGTTTACAGGGCCAGCCCCAGCATTTT. Translation gives CASSLQGQPQHF. The chain links TRBV12-3 or TRBV12-4 to TRBJ1-5, with D possibly matching TRBD1 (5 bases). With 2 bases removed from V and 7 bases from J, the gap between germline ends came to 6 bases. The CDR3 covers 12 residues.

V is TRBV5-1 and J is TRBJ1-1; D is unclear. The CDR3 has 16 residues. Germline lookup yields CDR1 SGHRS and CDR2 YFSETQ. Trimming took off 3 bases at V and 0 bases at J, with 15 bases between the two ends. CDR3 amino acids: CASSYPGGKMNTEAFF. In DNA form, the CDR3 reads TGCGCCAGCAGCTACCCCGGAGGGAAGATGAACACTGAAGCTTTCTTT.